Below, 30 T cell receptor beta chains from the same sample are listed, as sequenced in a study of early T cells in non-severe SARS-CoV-2 infection. TCRdb reprocessed the 5' RACE reads with MiXCR, giving one entry per CDR3 protein. The sample includes around 55,000 distinct CDR3 sequences, around 11% of them seen just once. The specimen was whole blood. These receptors came from an adult who was a healthcare worker with PCR-confirmed SARS-CoV-2 infection or an uninfected control (not recorded which).

This clonotype showed up many times. This chain joins TRBV7-9 and TRBJ2-2; no definite D call. V lost 1 base to trimming and J lost 0 bases, with 12 bases between them. Germline assignment: CDR1 SEHNR and CDR2 FQNEAQ (reference sequence). The CDR3 spans 17 residues. The CDR3 sequence: CASSLELGRPNTGELFF. The CDR3 DNA sequence: TGTGCCAGCAGCTTAGAACTCGGGCGTCCGAACACCGGGGAGCTGTTTTTT.

The rearrangement links TRBV30 to TRBJ2-7, with unresolved D. This CDR3 has 11 residues. Trimming stripped 1 base from V and 4 bases from J, with 5 bases between. Per the germline V gene, CDR1 is GTSNPN and CDR2 is SVGIG (reference sequence). The CDR3 bases are TGTGCCTGGAGTGGAGTTTACGAGCAGTACTTC. Its protein product is CAWSGVYEQYF.

This clonotype occurred many times. This rearrangement joins TRBV11-3 to TRBJ2-7; D might be TRBD2 (6 bases). The CDR3 spans 12 residues. Germline V gene sequence: CDR1 SGHNT, CDR2 YENEEA. V was pared by 5 bases and J by 7 bases, with 12 bases between. The CDR3 is CASSLSRGEQYF. The CDR3 nucleotides read TGTGCCAGCAGCCTCTCTCGGGGGGAGCAGTACTTC.

This clonotype has ten or more counts. CDR3 in DNA: TGTGCCAGCAGCCAAGAGCAAGGGGAGGGCTCCTACGAGCAGTACTTC. It encodes CASSQEQGEGSYEQYF. The rearrangement joins TRBV4-2 to TRBJ2-7; 7 bases match TRBD2. The CDR3 has 16 amino acids. Germline lookup yields CDR1 LGHNA and CDR2 YNFKEQ. Trimming removed 0 bases from V and 0 bases from J; junction bases left unmatched: 5.

This chain joins TRBV19 and TRBJ1-2, with D hard to call. This CDR3 region has 14 residues. The ends were cut back, 4 bases at V and 2 bases at J, with 11 bases in the middle. Per the germline V gene, CDR1 is LNHDA and CDR2 is SQIVND (reference sequence). This chain's CDR3 is CASSRQVPNYGYTF. DNA for the CDR3: TGTGCCAGTAGTAGGCAGGTTCCCAACTATGGCTACACCTTC.

The chain combines TRBV28 with TRBJ2-3, with D possibly matching TRBD2 (5 bases). The V and J ends lost 6 bases and 1 base respectively, with 14 bases between them. The length of the CDR3 is 15 residues. Germline assignment: CDR1 MDHEN and CDR2 SYDVKM. The CDR3 loop reads CASSRVLGGTDTQYF. In DNA form, the CDR3 reads TGTGCCAGCAGCAGAGTTCTCGGGGGCACAGATACGCAGTATTTT.

In this sample, this clonotype turned up many times. The chain links TRBV5-1 to TRBJ1-2; D possibly corresponds to TRBD1 (6 bases). CDR1 SGHRS and CDR2 YFSETQ come from the germline V gene. Trimming took off 0 bases at V and 2 bases at J, with 11 bases between the two ends. This CDR3 comprises 15 residues. The CDR3 DNA reads TGCGCCAGCAGCTTGGCACAGGGAGAAAACTATGGCTACACCTTC. Its translation: CASSLAQGENYGYTF.

The chain recombines TRBV7-9 with TRBJ1-2; TRBD1 aligns across 7 bases. CDR1 is SEHNR and CDR2 is FQNEAQ in the germline V gene (reference sequence). The length of the CDR3 is 16 residues. V gave up 4 bases and J gave up 1 base; unmatched junction bases: 9. DNA of the CDR3: TGTGCCAGCAGCTCCACTAGGGACAGCGATAACTATGGCTACACCTTC. Protein product: CASSSTRDSDNYGYTF.

The rearrangement joins TRBV29-1 to TRBJ2-1; D call uncertain. From germline, CDR1 is SQVTM and CDR2 ANQGSEA. V lost 0 bases and J 4 bases, leaving 7 bases between the germline ends. CDR3 length: 13 amino acids. This CDR3 reads CSVEDETYNEQFF. The DNA for the CDR3 is TGCAGCGTTGAAGATGAAACGTACAATGAGCAGTTCTTC.

This clonotype has ten or more counts. V is TRBV7-9 and J is TRBJ1-2; maybe TRBD1 (5 bases). Trimming shortened V by 6 bases and J by 4 bases, and 15 bases separated the two germline ends. The CDR3 is 14 residues long. Germline-derived CDR1 and CDR2 are SEHNR and FQNEAQ (reference sequence). CDR3: CASSPTGGGYGYTF. CDR3 DNA sequence: TGTGCCAGCAGTCCAACCGGGGGAGGCTATGGCTACACCTTC. Full variable domain (outside the CDR3, taken from reference TRBV7-9 and TRBJ1-2): DTGVSQNPRHKITKRGQNVTFRCDPISEHNRLYWYRQTLGQGPEFLTYFQNEAQLEKSRLLSDRFSAERPKGSFSTLEIQRTEQGDSAMYLCASSPTGGGYGYTFGSGTRLTVV.

This clonotype showed up many times. The genes are TRBV10-3 and TRBJ2-3; tentative D call: TRBD1 (6 bases). The germline gives CDR1 ENHRY, CDR2 SYGVKD. The CDR3 is made up of 16 amino acids. V was trimmed by 6 bases and J by 6 bases, leaving 22 bases between them. Written as DNA, the CDR3 is TGTGCCATCAGCCCTGGGGGCCCGACCTCCAGGGATACGCAGTATTTT. This codes for CAISPGGPTSRDTQYF.

This clonotype has a handful of counts. The chain is built from TRBV20-1 and TRBJ2-1; 9 bases map to TRBD2. Germline CDR1 reads DFQATT; CDR2 reads SNEGSKA (reference sequence). The CDR3 length is 16 residues. The V segment lost 3 bases and the J segment 3 bases; nucleotides outside the gene matches: 9. For the CDR3, the DNA is TGCAGTGCTAGGTCGGCGGGAGGGGATCGCTACAATGAGCAGTTCTTC. It yields the protein CSARSAGGDRYNEQFF.

This clonotype was recorded at least ten times. J is TRBJ1-1 and V is TRBV9; D is ambiguous. V was shortened by 3 bases and J by 6 bases, with 12 bases between the two germline ends. This CDR3 is 13 amino acids long. Germline V lookup: CDR1 SGDLS, CDR2 YYNGEE. The CDR3 bases are TGTGCCAGCAGCGGGTCCTCCCAATCTGAAGCTTTCTTT. Its translation is CASSGSSQSEAFF.

The rearrangement links TRBV6-4 to TRBJ2-3; TRBD1 is a possible D gene (6 bases). Trimming shortened V by 5 bases and J by 4 bases, and 13 bases separated the two germline ends. This CDR3 region has 14 residues. Germline lookup yields CDR1 MRHNA and CDR2 SNTAGT. This chain's CDR3 is CASSCDRRADTQYF. CDR3 DNA sequence: TGTGCCAGCAGTTGCGACAGGCGAGCAGATACGCAGTATTTT.

The table lists this clonotype with many counts. This chain uses TRBV27 with TRBJ1-6, with no clear D. The CDR3 contains 14 residues. Trimming cost V 3 bases and J 7 bases, with 10 bases left between them. Germline-derived CDR1 and CDR2 are MNHEY and SMNVEV (reference sequence). The CDR3 region is CASSFESRNSPLHF. CDR3 in DNA: TGTGCCAGCAGTTTTGAGTCACGGAATTCACCCCTCCACTTT.

This clonotype was detected many times. This chain joins TRBV7-3 and TRBJ2-3; D might be TRBD1 or TRBD2, each matching 6 bases. Germline CDR1 is SGHTA and CDR2 is FQGTGA. With 8 bases removed from V and 1 base from J, the gap between germline ends came to 22 bases. This CDR3 comprises 17 residues. The CDR3 coding sequence is TGTGCCAGCTCAGGAGCGACTCTCCGGGGGCGCACAGATACGCAGTATTTT. Its translation is CASSGATLRGRTDTQYF. Full variable domain (outside the CDR3, taken from reference TRBV7-3 and TRBJ2-3): GAGVSQTPSNKVTEKGKYVELRCDPISGHTALYWYRQSLGQGPEFLIYFQGTGAADDSGLPNDRFFAVRPEGSVSTLKIQRTERGDSAVYLCASSGATLRGRTDTQYFGPGTRLTVL.

The chain recombines TRBV29-1 with TRBJ2-5, with no clear D. The germline V and J ends were trimmed by 6 bases and 5 bases, with 13 bases remaining between them. This CDR3 is built from 12 residues. Germline values: CDR1 SQVTM, CDR2 ANQGSEA. The DNA of the CDR3 is TGCAGCGTCGCTGACGGCGTGGAGACCCAGTACTTC. This codes for CSVADGVETQYF. Full variable domain (remainder filled in from reference TRBV29-1 and TRBJ2-5): SAVISQKPSRDICQRGTSLTIQCQVDSQVTMMFWYRQQPGQSLTLIATANQGSEATYESGFVIDKFPISRPNLTFSTLTVSNMSPEDSSIYLCSVADGVETQYFGPGTRLLVL.

This clonotype was observed a handful of times. The V call is TRBV2, the J call TRBJ1-5; the D gene is possibly TRBD1 (5 bases). There are 14 residues in the CDR3. Germline-derived CDR1 and CDR2 are SNHLY and FYNNEI. Trimming removed 5 bases at V and 2 bases at J, with 10 bases between. The CDR3 protein is CASSPDTGNQPQHF. CDR3 nucleotide sequence: TGTGCCAGCAGTCCGGACACGGGCAATCAGCCCCAGCATTTT. Full variable domain (outside the CDR3, taken from reference TRBV2 and TRBJ1-5): EPEVTQTPSHQVTQMGQEVILRCVPISNHLYFYWYRQILGQKVEFLVSFYNNEISEKSEIFDDQFSVERPDGSNFTLKIRSTKLEDSAMYFCASSPDTGNQPQHFGDGTRLSIL.

The rearrangement joins TRBV25-1 to TRBJ1-2; maybe TRBD1 (6 bases). CDR1 MGHDK and CDR2 SYGVNS come from the germline V gene. Trimming took off 6 bases at V and 8 bases at J, with 16 bases between the two ends. This CDR3 has 13 amino acids. CDR3 bases: TGTGCCAGCAGGCGTTCCGACAGGAGCGGCTACACCTTC. Translation gives CASRRSDRSGYTF.

In its sample, this clonotype was seen many times. The chain couples TRBV20-1 to TRBJ1-1, with 7 bases identical to TRBD1. The CDR3 consists of 16 residues. Per the germline V gene, CDR1 is DFQATT and CDR2 is SNEGSKA (reference sequence). The ends lost 6 bases at V and 4 bases at J; junction bases unmatched: 17. In DNA form, the CDR3 reads TGCAGTGCGAGGGACAGCGGGGCCACTCGAGGCACTGAAGCTTTCTTT. Its translation is CSARDSGATRGTEAFF.

This clonotype was counted a few times. In nucleotides, the CDR3 is TGCAGTCAACAGGACTCCTACGAGCAGTACTTC. The encoded protein is CSQQDSYEQYF. The chain employs TRBV20-1 and TRBJ2-7; possible D gene TRBD1, 5 bases. Trimming took off 8 bases at V and 0 bases at J, with 8 bases between the two ends. The CDR3 totals 11 residues. Germline V gene lookup returns CDR1 DFQATT and CDR2 SNEGSKA (reference sequence).

This clonotype has more than one count but fewer than ten. V gene TRBV29-1 combines with J gene TRBJ2-5, with 11 bases aligning to TRBD2. CDR1 and CDR2 from the germline V gene are SQVTM and ANQGSEA. This CDR3 is 12 amino acids long. Unmatched junction bases numbered 1, after V lost 7 bases and J lost 3 bases. CDR3 amino acids: CSAGLAEETQYF. The DNA of the CDR3 is TGCAGCGCGGGACTAGCGGAAGAGACCCAGTACTTC.

This clonotype was seen many times. V and J are TRBV27 and TRBJ2-3, with 8 nucleotides matching TRBD1. V trimming: 4 bases; J trimming: 7 bases; junction bases outside the gene matches: 13. The CDR3 has 16 amino acids. Germline loops: CDR1 MNHEY, CDR2 SMNVEV (reference sequence). CDR3 in DNA: TGTGCCAGCAGTTCGGGAGCCGGGACAGGACAAAATACGCAGTATTTT. It yields the protein CASSSGAGTGQNTQYF.

The CDR3 nucleotides are TGCAGCGTTGACGAATATGGCTACACCTTC. This sequence encodes CSVDEYGYTF. The rearrangement joins TRBV29-1 to TRBJ1-2; D is undetermined. Looked up from germline, CDR1 is SQVTM and CDR2 is ANQGSEA. V was cut by 3 bases and J by 5 bases, with 4 bases left in between. The CDR3 totals 10 residues.

The table lists this clonotype with many counts. The rearrangement uses TRBV20-1 and TRBJ1-1; 10 positions match TRBD1. The CDR3 has 16 amino acids. Per the germline V gene, CDR1 is DFQATT and CDR2 is SNEGSKA (reference sequence). The CDR3 is CMTGTGASGANTEAFF. For the CDR3, the DNA is TGCATGACGGGGACAGGGGCCTCCGGGGCGAACACTGAAGCTTTCTTT.

This clonotype occurred a few times. This chain links TRBV11-2 with TRBJ2-7, with 10 bases fitting TRBD2. In germline, CDR1 is SGHAT, CDR2 FQNNGV. V shed 5 bases and J 0 bases; nucleotides not matched to a gene: 4. The CDR3 has 15 amino acids. As DNA, the CDR3 is TGTGCCAGCAGCACTGGACTAGCGGCCTCCTACGAGCAGTACTTC. It translates to CASSTGLAASYEQYF.

This clonotype was found many times. The chain recombines TRBV28 with TRBJ2-5, with D uncertain. There are 11 residues in the CDR3. The V gene lost 9 bases and the J gene lost 9 bases, with 14 bases spanning the gap. Germline CDR1 reads MDHEN; CDR2 reads SYDVKM. The CDR3 reads CASSIRTAQYF. As DNA, the CDR3 is TGTGCCAGTTCCATCAGGACGGCCCAGTACTTC. Drawing the rest from reference TRBV28 and TRBJ2-5, the complete variable domain is DVKVTQSSRYLVKRTGEKVFLECVQDMDHENMFWYRQDPGLGLRLIYFSYDVKMKEKGDIPEGYSVSREKKERFSLILESASTNQTSMYLCASSIRTAQYFGPGTRLLVL.

Points on this clonotype: Since the CDR3 does not end with the conserved phenylalanine or tryptophan, this likely comes from a read error. CDR3 in amino acids: CASSPRDSSNQPQHI. The CDR3 DNA reads TGTGCCAGCTCTCCACGGGACAGTAGCAATCAGCCCCAGCATATT. The rearrangement links TRBV18 to TRBJ1-5; 7 positions agree with TRBD1. There are 15 residues in the CDR3. Germline V gene data show CDR1 as KGHSH and CDR2 as LQKENI.

The gene calls are TRBV10-1 and TRBJ1-4, with D possibly TRBD1 on 6 matching bases. Germline CDR1 reads WNHNN; CDR2 reads SYGVQD (reference sequence). Deletions cut 8 bases from V and 8 bases from J, with 9 bases between. The CDR3 is 11 amino acids. This CDR3 reads CASGQREKLFF. The CDR3 DNA follows: TGCGCCAGCGGACAGAGAGAAAAACTGTTTTTT.

The table lists this clonotype with many counts. The CDR3 nucleotides are TGCAGTGCTAGAGATCAGAGCACAGAGTTTTACAATCAGCCCCAGCATTTT. Translation gives CSARDQSTEFYNQPQHF. The rearrangement joins TRBV20-1 to TRBJ1-5; D unresolved. Per the germline V gene, CDR1 is DFQATT and CDR2 is SNEGSKA (reference sequence). This CDR3 has 17 amino acids. V lost 0 bases and J lost 3, with 18 bases in between.